The sequence of this T cell receptor beta chain was determined in a study of cytomegalovirus exposure and HLA in healthy donors. Study details: Per a later analysis, the roughly 640 first-cohort and 120 or so validation repertoires shared one platform.

A roughly 120-subject validation cohort, separate from the approximately 690-subject first cohort, supplied the donors. CDR1 and CDR2 (germline): SGHRS, YFSETQ. V gave up 4 bases and J gave up 0 bases, with 10 bases separating them. The CDR3 sequence is 14 residues long. A note on this clone: Its antigen is unknown.

Assay used: immunoSEQ multiplex PCR; TCRdb lists only in-frame clones, some missing. The sample contains tens of thousands of clones, about 92% of which appear only once. Study results and caveats: In the roughly 120 validation repertoires, a later analysis found that first-cohort TCR clusters tended to co-occur. Listed as cytomegalovirus-associated were roughly 180 TCR beta chains.

V gene TRBV5-1 combines with J gene TRBJ1-1; weak D call: TRBD1 (5 bases). The source is a man younger than 35 in good health and CMV-seronegative. Specimen: PBMCs. The CDR3 DNA sequence: TGCGCCAGCAGCCTGCAGGGTATGAACACTGAAGCTTTCTTT. Amino acid sequence: CASSLQGMNTEAFF.